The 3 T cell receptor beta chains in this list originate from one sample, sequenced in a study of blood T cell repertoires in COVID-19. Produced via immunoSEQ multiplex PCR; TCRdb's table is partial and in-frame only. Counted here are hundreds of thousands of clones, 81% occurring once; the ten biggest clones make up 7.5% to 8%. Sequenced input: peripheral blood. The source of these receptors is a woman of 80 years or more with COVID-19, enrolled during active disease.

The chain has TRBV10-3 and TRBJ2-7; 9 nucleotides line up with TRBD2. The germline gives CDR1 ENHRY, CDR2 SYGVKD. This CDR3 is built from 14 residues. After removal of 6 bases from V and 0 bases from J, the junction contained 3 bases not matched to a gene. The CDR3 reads CAIRSGRSSYEQYF. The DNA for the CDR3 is TGTGCCATCAGGAGCGGGAGGAGCTCCTACGAGCAGTACTTC.

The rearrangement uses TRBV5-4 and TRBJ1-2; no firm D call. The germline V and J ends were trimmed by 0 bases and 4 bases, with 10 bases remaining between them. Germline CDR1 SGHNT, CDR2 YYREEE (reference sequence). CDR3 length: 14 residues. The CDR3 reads CASSLAQVPYGYTF. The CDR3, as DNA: TGTGCCAGCAGCTTGGCCCAGGTTCCCTATGGCTACACCTTC.

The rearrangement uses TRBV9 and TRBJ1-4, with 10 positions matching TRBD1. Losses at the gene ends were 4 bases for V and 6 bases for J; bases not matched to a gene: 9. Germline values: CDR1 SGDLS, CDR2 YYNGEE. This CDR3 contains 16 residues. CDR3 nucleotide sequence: TGTGCCAGCAGCCCCCTTTGGGACAGGGGAGATGAAAAACTGTTTTTT. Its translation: CASSPLWDRGDEKLFF.